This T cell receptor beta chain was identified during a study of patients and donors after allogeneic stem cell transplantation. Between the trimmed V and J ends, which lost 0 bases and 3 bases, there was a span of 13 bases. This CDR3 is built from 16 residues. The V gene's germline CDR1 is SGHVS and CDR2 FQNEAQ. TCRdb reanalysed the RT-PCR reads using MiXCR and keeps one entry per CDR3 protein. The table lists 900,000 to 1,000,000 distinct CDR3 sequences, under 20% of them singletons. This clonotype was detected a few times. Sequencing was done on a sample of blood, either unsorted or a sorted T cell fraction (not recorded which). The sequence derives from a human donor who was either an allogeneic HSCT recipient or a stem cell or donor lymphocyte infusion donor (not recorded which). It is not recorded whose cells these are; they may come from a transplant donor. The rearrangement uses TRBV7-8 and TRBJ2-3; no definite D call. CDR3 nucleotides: TGTGCCAGCAGCTTAGCTTACAGCCCACCGACAGATACGCAGTATTTT. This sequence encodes CASSLAYSPPTDTQYF.